This entry concerns a single T cell receptor beta chain. This entry comes from a study of human T cells and chemical hapten exposure. A single record per CDR3 protein comes from TCRdb applying MiXCR to the RACE reads. The sample contains roughly 130,000 distinct CDR3 sequences, approximately 10% of which appear only once. The CDR3 runs to 13 residues. V dropped 0 bases and J dropped 6 bases, with 8 bases sitting between them. Germline V gene data show CDR1 as GTSNPN and CDR2 as SVGIG (reference sequence). Time point noted: healthy volunteer bleed at 2 weeks. Unfractionated whole blood yielded the extracted total RNA.

This receptor was identified in a male donor in good health. Some clones in this sample may be carry-over from other donors' samples. The sequencing sample was made of whole blood. The chain combines TRBV30 with TRBJ1-4; a weak D match, TRBD1 (5 bases). The CDR3 protein is CAWSVGTDEKLFF. In DNA form, the CDR3 reads TGTGCCTGGAGTGTCGGGACGGATGAAAAACTGTTTTTT.